Below, one T cell receptor (beta chain) is given with its context. The source of the sample is a study of blood T cells in healthy people across ages. The second PCR ran about 6 to 12 cycles with a sample-barcoded 5' primer and J-beta primers. TCRdb passed the 5' RACE reads through MiXCR, listing each CDR3 protein once. The table has about 1.4 million distinct CDR3 sequences, almost 60% seen once. J lost 3 bases, V lost 4 bases, and 7 bases had no gene match. Germline CDR1 is LGHNA and CDR2 is YNFKEQ. This CDR3 has 15 amino acids. This TCR was sampled from a man between 18 and 35 years old in good health. This rearrangement joins TRBV4-2 to TRBJ2-3; 7 bases agree with TRBD2. The sequencing input was blood. The CDR3 nucleotides read TGTGCCAGCAGCCGGAGCGGGGAGCGAACAGATACGCAGTATTTT. Amino acids: CASSRSGERTDTQYF.